This TCR beta chain emerged from a study of blood T cells in healthy people across ages. With a J-beta primer mix and a sample-barcoded 5' primer, a second PCR ran roughly 6 to 11 cycles. TCRdb processed the 5' RACE reads anew with MiXCR; each CDR3 protein has one entry. The repertoire includes about 1.4 million distinct CDR3 sequences, around 59% of them detected once, and 6.5% to 8% sits in the top ten. Findings and limits, study-wide: A conclusive naive versus antigen-experienced comparison was prevented by the unsorted PBMCs. TCR beta diversity per million T cells fell roughly linearly with age.

This clonotype has more than one count but fewer than ten. Its antigen is as yet unknown. From germline, CDR1 is SGHRS and CDR2 YFSETQ. The CDR3 runs 17 residues. V shed 0 bases, J shed 7 bases, and the junction held 12 bases outside the gene matches. This clonotype originated in a young man in good health. The chain joins TRBV5-1 to TRBJ1-4; 7 bases fit TRBD1. The sequenced sample was blood. CDR3 residues: CASSLGGQPSGREKLFF. The CDR3 region has the DNA TGCGCCAGCAGCTTGGGGGGACAGCCATCGGGTCGTGAAAAACTGTTTTTT.